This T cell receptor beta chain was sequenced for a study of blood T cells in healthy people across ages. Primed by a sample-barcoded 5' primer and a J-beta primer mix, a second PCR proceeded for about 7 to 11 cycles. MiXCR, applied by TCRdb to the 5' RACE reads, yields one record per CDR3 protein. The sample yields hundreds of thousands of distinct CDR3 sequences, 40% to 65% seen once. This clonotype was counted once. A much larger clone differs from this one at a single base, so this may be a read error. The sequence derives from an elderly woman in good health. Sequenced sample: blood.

CDR3 residues: CASSLCGGKNIQYF. The CDR3 nucleotides are TGTGCCAGCAGTTTATGTGGGGGCAAAAACATTCAGTACTTC. The chain is built from TRBV27 and TRBJ2-4; D possibly uses TRBD1 or TRBD2 (5 bases each). This CDR3 has 14 residues. CDR1 and CDR2 from the germline V gene are MNHEY and SMNVEV (reference sequence). Trimming shortened V by 1 base and J by 3 bases, and 7 bases separated the two germline ends.